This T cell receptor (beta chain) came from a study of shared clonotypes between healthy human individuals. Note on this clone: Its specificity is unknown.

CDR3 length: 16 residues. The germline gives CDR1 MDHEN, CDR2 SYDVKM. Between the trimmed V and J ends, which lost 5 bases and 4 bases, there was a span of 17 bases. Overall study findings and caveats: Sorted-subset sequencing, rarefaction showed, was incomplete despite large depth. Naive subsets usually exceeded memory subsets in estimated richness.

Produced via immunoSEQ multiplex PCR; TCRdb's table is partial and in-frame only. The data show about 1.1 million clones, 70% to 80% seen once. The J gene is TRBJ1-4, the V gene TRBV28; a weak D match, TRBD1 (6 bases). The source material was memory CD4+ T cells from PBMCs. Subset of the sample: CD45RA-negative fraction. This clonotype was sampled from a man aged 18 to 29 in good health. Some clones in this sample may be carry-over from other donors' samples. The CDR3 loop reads CASSEQGTAINEKLFF. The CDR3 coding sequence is TGTGCCAGCAGTGAACAGGGAACTGCCATTAATGAAAAACTGTTTTTT.